The clone carrying this T cell receptor (beta chain) was counted a few times. The PCR was carried out with 60 Vbeta primers and 13 Jbeta primers. The method was immunoSEQ multiplex PCR; TCRdb's version includes in-frame clones alone and lacks a portion of them. Seen here are approximately 160,000 clones, around 68% observed once, and the top ten hold 2.5% to 3.5%. This sample was included in a study of cytomegalovirus exposure and HLA in healthy donors. In germline, CDR1 is SGDLS, CDR2 YYNGEE. The junction had 3 bases not matched to a gene; V was cut back by 1 base and J by 4 bases. The CDR3 is 14 amino acids. Healthy bone marrow donors made up the cohort.

The sample was PBMCs. The source is a woman aged 40 to 50 in good health and CMV-seropositive. This rearrangement joins TRBV9 to TRBJ1-1; 8 bases are shared with TRBD1. CDR3 nucleotides: TGTGCCAGCAGCGTAAGCCAGGGGGCCACTGAAGCTTTCTTT. It yields the protein CASSVSQGATEAFF.